This T cell receptor (beta chain) was identified during a study of shared clonotypes between healthy human individuals. The CDR3 spans 13 residues. Germline assignment: CDR1 SGDLS and CDR2 YYNGEE. Trimming removed 6 bases at V and 2 bases at J, with 8 bases between. The protocol was immunoSEQ multiplex PCR, while the TCRdb copy is restricted to in-frame clones and leaves out a portion. The sample gives around 1,000,000 clones, around 77% of which show up once; 0.85% to 1% is in the top ten. This chain uses TRBV9 with TRBJ2-2, with a weak D call TRBD2 (6 bases). The sequenced sample was memory CD4+ T cells from PBMCs. Indicated subset: CD45RA-negative fraction. The source of this sequence is a man younger than 30 in good health. Some clones in this sample may be carry-over from other donors' samples. CDR3 protein: CASKGLNTGELFF. As DNA, the CDR3 is TGTGCCAGCAAGGGACTTAACACCGGGGAGCTGTTTTTT.